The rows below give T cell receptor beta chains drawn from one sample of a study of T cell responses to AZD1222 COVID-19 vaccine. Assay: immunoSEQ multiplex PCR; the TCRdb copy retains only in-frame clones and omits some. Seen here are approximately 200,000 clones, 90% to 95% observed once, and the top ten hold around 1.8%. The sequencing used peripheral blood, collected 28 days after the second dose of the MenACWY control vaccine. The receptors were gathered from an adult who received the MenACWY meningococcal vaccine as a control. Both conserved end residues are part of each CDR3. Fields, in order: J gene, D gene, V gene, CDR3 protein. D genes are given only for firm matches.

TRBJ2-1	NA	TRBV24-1	CATSDHNEQFF
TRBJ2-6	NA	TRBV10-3	CAIRSDLSGANVLTF
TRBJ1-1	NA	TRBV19	CASSIEGTNTEAFF
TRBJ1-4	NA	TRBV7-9	CASSHPVRSNEKLFF
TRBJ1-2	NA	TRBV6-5	CASSYSGGGYGYTF
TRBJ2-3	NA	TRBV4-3	CASSRGQSADTQYF
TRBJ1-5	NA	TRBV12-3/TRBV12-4	CASSQEGNQPQHF
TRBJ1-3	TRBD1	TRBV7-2	CASSAGQGGSGNTIYF
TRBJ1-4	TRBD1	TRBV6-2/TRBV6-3	CASSHGTATNEKLFF
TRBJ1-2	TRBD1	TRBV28	CASNTPTGVGYGYTF
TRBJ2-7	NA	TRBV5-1	CASSGDSSYEQYF
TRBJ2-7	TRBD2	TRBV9	CASSPKRDYSYEQYF
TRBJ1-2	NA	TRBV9	CASSVGGGGYTF
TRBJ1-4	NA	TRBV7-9	CASSPARDLGADEKLFF
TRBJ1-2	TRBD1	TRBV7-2	CASNNSGGRGYTF
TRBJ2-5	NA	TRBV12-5	CASGLVLGTVQETQYF
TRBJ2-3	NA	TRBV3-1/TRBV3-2	CASSQDIGTYTQYF
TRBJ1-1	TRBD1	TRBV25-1	CASSGKGETGKAFF
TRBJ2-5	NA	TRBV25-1	CASSEYRRGVDQETQYF
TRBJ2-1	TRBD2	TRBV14	CASTAVLGRGGNEQFF
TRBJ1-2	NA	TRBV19	CASTLGGKGNYGYTF
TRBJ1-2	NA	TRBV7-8	CASSNTLQGASGYTF
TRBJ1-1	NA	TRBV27	CASSLSGGGNTEAFF
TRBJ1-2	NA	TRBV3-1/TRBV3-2	CASSPTRDGWGYTF
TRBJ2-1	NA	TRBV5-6	CASSLEWGRSSYNEQFF
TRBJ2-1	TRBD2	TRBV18	CASSPPGVAGGDEQFF
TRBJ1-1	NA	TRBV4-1	CASSQDRDTEAFF
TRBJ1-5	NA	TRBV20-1	CSASGDQPQHF
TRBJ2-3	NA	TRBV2	CASNENGDPDTQYF
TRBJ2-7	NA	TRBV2	CATLRDGPTYEQYF
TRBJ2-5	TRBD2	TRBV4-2	CASSQDPGLALGTQYF
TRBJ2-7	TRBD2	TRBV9	CASSRSGTDYEQYF
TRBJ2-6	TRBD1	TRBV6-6	CASSPGGTGGDYGANVLTF
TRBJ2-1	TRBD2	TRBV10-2	CASSASGRPTPNEQFF
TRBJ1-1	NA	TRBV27	CASSFLANTEAFF
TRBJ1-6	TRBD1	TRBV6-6	CASSRGQGSSYNSPLHF
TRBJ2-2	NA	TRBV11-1	CASSLKSGSTGELFF
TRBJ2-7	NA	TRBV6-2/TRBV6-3	CASSPPGANGEQYF
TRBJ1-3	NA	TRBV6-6	CASSYLVRLNTIYF
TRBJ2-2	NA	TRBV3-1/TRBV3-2	CASSQDRHGELFF
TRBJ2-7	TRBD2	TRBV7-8	CASSLGRAGGWYEQYF
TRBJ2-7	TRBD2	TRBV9	CASSVGSSGGAYEQYF